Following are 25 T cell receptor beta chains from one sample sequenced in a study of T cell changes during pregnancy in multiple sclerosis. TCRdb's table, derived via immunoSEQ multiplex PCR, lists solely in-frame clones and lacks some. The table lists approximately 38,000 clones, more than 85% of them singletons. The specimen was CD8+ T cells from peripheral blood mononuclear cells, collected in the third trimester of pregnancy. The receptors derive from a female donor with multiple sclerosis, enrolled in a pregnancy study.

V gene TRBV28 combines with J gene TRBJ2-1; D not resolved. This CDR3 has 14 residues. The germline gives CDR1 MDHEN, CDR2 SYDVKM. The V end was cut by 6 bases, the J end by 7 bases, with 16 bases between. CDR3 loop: CASRSYSPLNEQFF. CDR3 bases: TGTGCCAGCAGGAGTTACTCCCCTCTTAATGAGCAGTTCTTC.

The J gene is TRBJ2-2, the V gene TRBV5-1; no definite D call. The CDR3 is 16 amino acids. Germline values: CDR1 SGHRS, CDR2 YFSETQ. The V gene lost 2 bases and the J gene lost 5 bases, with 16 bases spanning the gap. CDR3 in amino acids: CASSFSAVVTTGELFF. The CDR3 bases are TGCGCCAGCAGCTTCTCGGCGGTTGTAACGACCGGGGAGCTGTTTTTT.

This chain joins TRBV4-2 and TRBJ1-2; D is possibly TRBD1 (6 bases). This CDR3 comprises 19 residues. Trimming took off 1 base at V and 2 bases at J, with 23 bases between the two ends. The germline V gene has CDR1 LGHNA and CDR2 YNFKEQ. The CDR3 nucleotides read TGTGCCAGCAGCCAAGGTTGGGACAAGGACCCCCGGGAAAACTATGGCTACACCTTC. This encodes CASSQGWDKDPRENYGYTF.

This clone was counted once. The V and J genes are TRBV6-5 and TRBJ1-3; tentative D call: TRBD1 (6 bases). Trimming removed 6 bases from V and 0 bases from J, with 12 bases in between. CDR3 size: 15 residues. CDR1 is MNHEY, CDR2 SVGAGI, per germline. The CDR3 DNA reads TGTGCCAGCAGCCTGACAGGTAGCTCTGGAAACACCATATATTTT. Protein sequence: CASSLTGSSGNTIYF.

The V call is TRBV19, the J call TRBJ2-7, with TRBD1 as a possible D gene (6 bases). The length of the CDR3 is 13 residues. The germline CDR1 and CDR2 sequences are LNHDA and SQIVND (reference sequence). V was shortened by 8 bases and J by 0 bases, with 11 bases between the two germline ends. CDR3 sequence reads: CASGETGSYEQYF. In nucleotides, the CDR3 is TGTGCCAGTGGGGAGACAGGCTCCTACGAGCAGTACTTC.

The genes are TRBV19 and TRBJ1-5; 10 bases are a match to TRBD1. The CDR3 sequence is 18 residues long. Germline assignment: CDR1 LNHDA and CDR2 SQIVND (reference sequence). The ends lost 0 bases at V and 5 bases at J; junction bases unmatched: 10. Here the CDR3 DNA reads TGTGCCAGTAGTATAGATGTCGTACGGACAGGGGGATATCAGCCCCAGCATTTT. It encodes CASSIDVVRTGGYQPQHF.

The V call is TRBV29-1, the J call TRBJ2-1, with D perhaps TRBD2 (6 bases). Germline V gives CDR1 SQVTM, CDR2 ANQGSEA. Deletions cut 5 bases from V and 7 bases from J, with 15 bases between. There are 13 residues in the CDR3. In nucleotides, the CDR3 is TGCAGCGTTTTTGTAACGGGAGCAAATGAGCAGTTCTTC. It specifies CSVFVTGANEQFF.

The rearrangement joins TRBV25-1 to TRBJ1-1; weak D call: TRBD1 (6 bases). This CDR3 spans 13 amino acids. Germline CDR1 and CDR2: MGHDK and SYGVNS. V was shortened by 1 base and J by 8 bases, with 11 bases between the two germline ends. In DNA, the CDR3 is TGTGCCAGCAGTGAATTTCTGGACAGCGAAGCTTTCTTT. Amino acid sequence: CASSEFLDSEAFF.

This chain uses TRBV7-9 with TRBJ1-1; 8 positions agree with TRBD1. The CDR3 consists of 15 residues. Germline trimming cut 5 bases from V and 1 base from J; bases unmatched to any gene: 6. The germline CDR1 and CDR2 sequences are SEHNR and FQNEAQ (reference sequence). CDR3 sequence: CASSPPGQGNTEAFF. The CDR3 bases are TGTGCCAGCAGCCCACCCGGACAGGGGAACACTGAAGCTTTCTTT. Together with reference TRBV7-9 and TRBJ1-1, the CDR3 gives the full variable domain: DTGVSQNPRHKITKRGQNVTFRCDPISEHNRLYWYRQTLGQGPEFLTYFQNEAQLEKSRLLSDRFSAERPKGSFSTLEIQRTEQGDSAMYLCASSPPGQGNTEAFFGQGTRLTVV.

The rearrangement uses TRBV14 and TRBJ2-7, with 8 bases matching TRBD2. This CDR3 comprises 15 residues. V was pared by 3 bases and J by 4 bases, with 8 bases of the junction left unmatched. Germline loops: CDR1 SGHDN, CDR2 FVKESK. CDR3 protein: CASSHRAGERYEQYF. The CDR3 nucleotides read TGTGCCAGCAGCCACCGAGCGGGAGAGAGATACGAGCAGTACTTC.

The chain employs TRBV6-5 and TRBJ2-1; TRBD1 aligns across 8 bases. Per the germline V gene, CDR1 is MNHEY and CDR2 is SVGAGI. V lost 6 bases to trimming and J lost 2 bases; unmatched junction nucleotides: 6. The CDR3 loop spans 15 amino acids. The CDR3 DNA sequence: TGTGCCAGCAGCCCGGGACAGGTGACCTACAATGAGCAGTTCTTC. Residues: CASSPGQVTYNEQFF.

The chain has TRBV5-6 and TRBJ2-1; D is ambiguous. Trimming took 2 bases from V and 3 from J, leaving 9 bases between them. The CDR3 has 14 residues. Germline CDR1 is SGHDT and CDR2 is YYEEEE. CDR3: CASSFVTNYNEQFF. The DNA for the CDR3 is TGTGCCAGCAGCTTCGTGACAAACTACAATGAGCAGTTCTTC.

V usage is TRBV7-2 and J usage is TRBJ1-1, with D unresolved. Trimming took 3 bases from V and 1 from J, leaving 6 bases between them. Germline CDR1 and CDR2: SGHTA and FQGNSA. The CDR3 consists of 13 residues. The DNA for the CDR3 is TGTGCCAGCAGCTTGCGGAGGAACACTGAAGCTTTCTTT. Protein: CASSLRRNTEAFF.

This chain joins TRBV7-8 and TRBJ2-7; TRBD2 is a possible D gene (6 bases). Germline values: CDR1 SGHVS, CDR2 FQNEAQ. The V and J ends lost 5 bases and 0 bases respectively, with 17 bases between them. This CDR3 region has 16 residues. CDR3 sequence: CASSPGLEGGSYEQYF. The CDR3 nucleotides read TGTGCCAGCAGCCCGGGACTTGAGGGAGGCTCCTACGAGCAGTACTTC.

The chain's CDR3 is CASSMVPESRETQYF. DNA of the CDR3: TGTGCCAGTAGTATGGTTCCGGAGAGTCGGGAGACCCAGTACTTC. The rearrangement joins TRBV19 to TRBJ2-5, with D unresolved. The CDR3 contains 15 residues. Trimming left V 3 bases short and J 5 bases short, with 16 bases between. Germline CDR1 is LNHDA and CDR2 is SQIVND (reference sequence). The full variable domain, rest sourced from reference TRBV19 and TRBJ2-5, is DGGITQSPKYLFRKEGQNVTLSCEQNLNHDAMYWYRQDPGQGLRLIYYSQIVNDFQKGDIAEGYSVSREKKESFPLTVTSAQKNPTAFYLCASSMVPESRETQYFGPGTRLLVL.

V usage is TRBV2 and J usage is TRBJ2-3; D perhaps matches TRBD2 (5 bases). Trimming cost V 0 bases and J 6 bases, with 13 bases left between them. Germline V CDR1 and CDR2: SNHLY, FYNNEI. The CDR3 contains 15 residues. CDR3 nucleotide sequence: TGTGCCAGCAGTGAAGCTATTCGGGGAAGGGATACGCAGTATTTT. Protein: CASSEAIRGRDTQYF.

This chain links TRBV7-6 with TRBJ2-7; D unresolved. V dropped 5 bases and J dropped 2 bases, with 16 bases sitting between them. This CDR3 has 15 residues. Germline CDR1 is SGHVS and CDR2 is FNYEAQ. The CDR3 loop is CASSTTLDTAYEQYF. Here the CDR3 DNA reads TGTGCCAGCAGCACCACCCTTGACACCGCCTACGAGCAGTACTTC. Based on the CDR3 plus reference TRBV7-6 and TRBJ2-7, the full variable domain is GAGVSQSPRYKVTKRGQDVALRCDPISGHVSLYWYRQALGQGPEFLTYFNYEAQQDKSGLPNDRFSAERPEGSISTLTIQRTEQRDSAMYRCASSTTLDTAYEQYFGPGTRLTVT.

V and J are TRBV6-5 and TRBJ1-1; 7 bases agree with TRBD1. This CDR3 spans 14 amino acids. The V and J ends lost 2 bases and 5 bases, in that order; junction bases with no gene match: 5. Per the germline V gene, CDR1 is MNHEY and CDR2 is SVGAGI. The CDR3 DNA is TGTGCCAGCAGTTACACATTGACAGGGACTGAAGCTTTCTTT. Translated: CASSYTLTGTEAFF.

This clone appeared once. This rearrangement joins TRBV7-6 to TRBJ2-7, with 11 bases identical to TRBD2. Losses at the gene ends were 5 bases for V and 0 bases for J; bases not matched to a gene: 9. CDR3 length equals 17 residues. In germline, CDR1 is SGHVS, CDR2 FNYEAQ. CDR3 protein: CASSAAETSGASYEQYF. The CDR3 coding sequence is TGTGCCAGCAGCGCTGCCGAGACTAGCGGGGCCTCCTACGAGCAGTACTTC. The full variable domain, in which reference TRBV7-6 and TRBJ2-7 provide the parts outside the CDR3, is GAGVSQSPRYKVTKRGQDVALRCDPISGHVSLYWYRQALGQGPEFLTYFNYEAQQDKSGLPNDRFSAERPEGSISTLTIQRTEQRDSAMYRCASSAAETSGASYEQYFGPGTRLTVT.

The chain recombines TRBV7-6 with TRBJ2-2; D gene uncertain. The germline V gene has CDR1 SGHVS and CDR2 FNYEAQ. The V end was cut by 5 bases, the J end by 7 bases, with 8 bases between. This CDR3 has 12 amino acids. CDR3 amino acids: CASSPGGGELFF. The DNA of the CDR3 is TGTGCCAGCAGCCCGGGTGGCGGGGAGCTGTTTTTT.

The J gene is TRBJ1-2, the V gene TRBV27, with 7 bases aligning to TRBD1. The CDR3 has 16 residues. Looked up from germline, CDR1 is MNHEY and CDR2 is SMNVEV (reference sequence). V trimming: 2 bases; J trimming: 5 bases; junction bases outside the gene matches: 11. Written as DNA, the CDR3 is TGTGCCAGCAGTTTAAGGGGGACAGCGCCTTGGTATGGCTACACCTTC. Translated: CASSLRGTAPWYGYTF.

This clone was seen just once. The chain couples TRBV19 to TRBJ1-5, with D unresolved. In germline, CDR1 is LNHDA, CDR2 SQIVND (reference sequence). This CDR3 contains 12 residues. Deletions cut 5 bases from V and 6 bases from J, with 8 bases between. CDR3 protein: CASSDPGQPQHF. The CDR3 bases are TGTGCCAGTAGTGACCCGGGTCAGCCCCAGCATTTT.

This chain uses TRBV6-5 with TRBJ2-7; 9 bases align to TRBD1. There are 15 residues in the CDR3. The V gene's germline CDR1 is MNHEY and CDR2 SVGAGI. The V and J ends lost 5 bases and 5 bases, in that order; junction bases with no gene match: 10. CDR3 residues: CASSPFQDRGNEQYF. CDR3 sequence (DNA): TGTGCCAGCAGTCCCTTCCAGGACAGGGGAAACGAGCAGTACTTC.

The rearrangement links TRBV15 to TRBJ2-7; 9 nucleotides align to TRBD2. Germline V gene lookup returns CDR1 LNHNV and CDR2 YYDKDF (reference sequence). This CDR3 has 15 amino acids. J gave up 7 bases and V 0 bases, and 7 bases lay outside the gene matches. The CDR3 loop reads CATSRDIGLAREQYF. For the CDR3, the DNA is TGTGCCACCAGCAGAGATATTGGACTAGCGAGGGAGCAGTACTTC.

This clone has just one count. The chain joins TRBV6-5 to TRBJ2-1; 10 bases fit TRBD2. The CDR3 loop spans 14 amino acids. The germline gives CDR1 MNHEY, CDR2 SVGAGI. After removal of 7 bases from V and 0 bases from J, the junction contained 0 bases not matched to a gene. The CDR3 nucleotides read TGTGCCAGCACTAGCGGGAGCTCCTACAATGAGCAGTTCTTC. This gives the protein CASTSGSSYNEQFF.